This passage covers 5 T cell receptor beta chains from one sample sequenced in a study of glioma-infiltrating T cells. Using RNA template, CDR3s of TCR alpha and beta were amplified with iRepertoire arm-PCR. MiXCR, applied by TCRdb to the multiplex PCR reads, yields one record per CDR3 protein. Here the sample spans 90,000 or so distinct CDR3 sequences, roughly 37% being singletons. What was sequenced was glioma tissue, nonneoplastic brain tissue, or PBMCs (not recorded which). These receptors were obtained from a human donor with low-grade glioma or glioblastoma, undergoing nonglioma brain surgery, or in good health (not recorded which).

This clonotype was detected ten times or more. The chain employs TRBV2 and TRBJ2-3; TRBD1 matches at 7 bases. Looked up from germline, CDR1 is SNHLY and CDR2 is FYNNEI. After removal of 6 bases from V and 2 bases from J, the junction contained 5 bases not matched to a gene. This CDR3 has 14 residues. As DNA, the CDR3 is TGTGCCAGCAGCCGGGACAGCGTCACAGATACGCAGTATTTT. It codes for CASSRDSVTDTQYF.

This clonotype was counted ten times or more. The chain uses TRBV7-2 and TRBJ1-2; maybe TRBD1 (5 bases). Trimming cost V 2 bases and J 7 bases, with 17 bases left between them. Germline V CDR1 and CDR2: SGHTA, FQGNSA. The CDR3 is made up of 15 amino acids. This CDR3 is CASSLSGRTGGGYTF. In DNA form, the CDR3 reads TGTGCCAGCAGCTTATCGGGTCGGACCGGGGGTGGCTACACCTTC.

This clonotype came up many times. This chain links TRBV11-3 with TRBJ2-1; the D gene is possibly TRBD2 (6 bases). Germline loops: CDR1 SGHNT, CDR2 YENEEA. The CDR3 is made up of 15 amino acids. The V end was cut by 5 bases, the J end by 1 base, with 12 bases between. CDR3 DNA: TGTGCCAGCAGCCAGCGGGTGGTATCCTACAATGAGCAGTTCTTC. Translation gives CASSQRVVSYNEQFF.

In regard to this clonotype: Given a much more abundant clone one base away, this may be a read error. This chain connects TRBV29-1 to TRBJ1-1; the D is unclear. CDR3 size: 12 residues. In germline, CDR1 is SQVTM, CDR2 ANQGSEA. The CDR3 reads CGVVRMNTEAFF. In DNA form, the CDR3 reads TGCGGCGTTGTCCGGATGAACACTGAAGCTTTCTTT.

Notes on this clonotype: This may be a read error, as it is one base from a much larger clone. This chain joins TRBV29-1 and TRBJ2-1, with D possibly being TRBD2 (5 bases). Trimming removed 7 bases at V and 0 bases at J, with 10 bases between. CDR3 size: 13 residues. CDR1 is SQVTM, CDR2 ANQGSEA, per germline. CDR3 bases: TGCAGCGGGGAGTTATCCTCCTACAATGAGCAGTTCTTC. Translated, it gives CSGELSSYNEQFF.